What follows describes a single T cell receptor (beta chain). Antigen unknown. Investigators sought sequencing depths of between 1 in 200,000 and 1 in 1 million T cells. Sequenced by immunoSEQ multiplex PCR; TCRdb stores in-frame clones only, minus some. The data hold roughly 200,000 clones, with over 60% observed a single time. The source of the sample is a study of cytotoxic CD8 clonotypes in ibrutinib-treated CLL. Study observations and caveats: Baseline values of clonality outstripped age-matched healthy donors and followed circulating CD8+ T-cell counts.

Germline values: CDR1 SEHNR, CDR2 FQNEAQ (reference sequence). Germline trimming cut 6 bases from V and 10 bases from J; bases unmatched to any gene: 9. The CDR3 sequence is 15 residues long. The source of this sequence is a human donor with chronic lymphocytic leukemia. V gene TRBV7-9 combines with J gene TRBJ1-4; 12 nucleotides align to TRBD1. The source was PBMCs, collected after 24 months of ibrutinib treatment. The CDR3, as DNA: TGTGCCAGCAGTAACCCGGGACAGGGGGCAGGAAAACTGTTTTTT. This encodes CASSNPGQGAGKLFF. Together with reference TRBV7-9 and TRBJ1-4, the CDR3 gives the full variable domain: DTGVSQNPRHKITKRGQNVTFRCDPISEHNRLYWYRQTLGQGPEFLTYFQNEAQLEKSRLLSDRFSAERPKGSFSTLEIQRTEQGDSAMYLCASSNPGQGAGKLFFGSGTQLSVL.